A selection of T cell receptor beta chains follows, all from one sample in a study of T cell responses to AZD1222 COVID-19 vaccine. Method: immunoSEQ multiplex PCR; TCRdb's copy keeps in-frame clones and lacks some. The repertoire holds around 94,000 clones, with around nine tenths as singletons. Source: peripheral blood, taken on day 0 of AZD1222 vaccination. These receptors were obtained from an adult in good health. CDR3s include the opening cysteine and the closing phenylalanine or tryptophan. Fields, in order: J gene, V gene, clone size, CDR3 protein. Clone size is shown for a subset of rows, as once, few, many or a class of expanded clone.

TRBJ2-5	TRBV5-4	.	CASSGGQQETQYF
TRBJ1-6	TRBV11-2	.	CASRRRDRDSPLHF
TRBJ1-6	TRBV27	.	CASSFVQSSSYNSPLHF
TRBJ1-5	TRBV4-3	.	CASSQDGAGSYQPQHF
TRBJ1-2	TRBV2	.	CASSERRTVNYGYTF
TRBJ2-1	TRBV9	.	CASSVGTSGGAYNEQFF
TRBJ2-1	TRBV4-1	.	CASSRGQGEFF
TRBJ1-2	TRBV7-9	.	CASSLGGTPGNYGYTF
TRBJ1-2	TRBV27	.	CASSPGGTYGYTF
TRBJ1-3	TRBV7-9	.	CASSDDRVHGNTIYF
TRBJ2-5	TRBV21-1	.	CASSIPQGETQYF
TRBJ2-7	TRBV10-1	.	CASSESAGPPYEQYF
TRBJ1-2	TRBV20-1	.	CSASGPRTGPVYGYTF
TRBJ1-2	TRBV9	.	CASSVDLGDYGYTF
TRBJ2-1	TRBV10-3	.	CAISESKAVPSYNEQFF
TRBJ2-7	TRBV19	.	CASSRSGFSYEQYF
TRBJ2-3	TRBV27	.	CASSPVFGGGGTDTQYF
TRBJ1-2	TRBV29-1	.	CSVAPGTSFYGYTF
TRBJ1-6	TRBV23-1	.	CASSQSRDDNSPLHF
TRBJ2-7	TRBV6-1	.	CASSEVGAGYEQYF
TRBJ2-5	TRBV25-1	.	CASSEGRKTQYF
TRBJ1-5	TRBV27	.	CASSLSHQGPRGGPQHF
TRBJ2-7	TRBV9	.	CASSVEGLSSYEQYF
TRBJ1-1	TRBV5-4	.	CASSESGTGYTEAFF
TRBJ1-3	TRBV7-3	.	CASSPGQGANTIYF
TRBJ1-3	TRBV11-2	.	CASSSKQGPSGNTIYF
TRBJ2-2	TRBV25-1	.	CASSDAGLGTGELFF
TRBJ2-2	TRBV5-1	.	CASSVTAGELFF
TRBJ1-1	TRBV12-5	.	CASGLAVGTEAFF
TRBJ2-6	TRBV21-1	.	CASRTGQNGPAGANVLTF
TRBJ1-6	TRBV5-1	once	CASSLSGGNSPLHF
TRBJ2-7	TRBV5-6	.	CASSRGVYEQYF
TRBJ1-6	TRBV7-2	.	CASSLQGKSSPLHF
TRBJ1-6	TRBV4-1	.	CASSQDKGYYNSPLHF
TRBJ1-1	TRBV9	.	CASSLGGRTEAFF
TRBJ1-2	TRBV19	.	CASMPTVNYGYTF
TRBJ1-4	TRBV30	.	CAWSEETNEKLFF
TRBJ1-4	TRBV5-1	.	CASSLIPRANQATNEKLFF
TRBJ2-3	TRBV18	.	CASSPAAGLKDTQYF
TRBJ2-7	TRBV12-5	.	CASGLVTGTGGYEQYF
TRBJ1-3	TRBV11-3	.	CASSLGSGNTIYF
TRBJ1-1	TRBV20-1	.	CSASRQGATEAFF
TRBJ2-7	TRBV5-1	.	CASSLEGAKNEQYF
TRBJ1-1	TRBV7-2	.	CASSFGQGYFRTEAFF
TRBJ2-1	TRBV5-1	.	CASSTELSSYNEQFF
TRBJ2-7	TRBV15	.	CATSRASGQGFF
TRBJ2-1	TRBV5-1	.	CASSPEVAGEKFF
TRBJ1-4	TRBV6-5	.	CASSKTGANEKLFF
TRBJ2-7	TRBV7-6	.	CASSYRADEQYF
TRBJ1-3	TRBV3-1/TRBV3-2	.	CASSQGTGVPNTIYF
TRBJ2-7	TRBV7-8	.	CASSELTVLKSNEQYF